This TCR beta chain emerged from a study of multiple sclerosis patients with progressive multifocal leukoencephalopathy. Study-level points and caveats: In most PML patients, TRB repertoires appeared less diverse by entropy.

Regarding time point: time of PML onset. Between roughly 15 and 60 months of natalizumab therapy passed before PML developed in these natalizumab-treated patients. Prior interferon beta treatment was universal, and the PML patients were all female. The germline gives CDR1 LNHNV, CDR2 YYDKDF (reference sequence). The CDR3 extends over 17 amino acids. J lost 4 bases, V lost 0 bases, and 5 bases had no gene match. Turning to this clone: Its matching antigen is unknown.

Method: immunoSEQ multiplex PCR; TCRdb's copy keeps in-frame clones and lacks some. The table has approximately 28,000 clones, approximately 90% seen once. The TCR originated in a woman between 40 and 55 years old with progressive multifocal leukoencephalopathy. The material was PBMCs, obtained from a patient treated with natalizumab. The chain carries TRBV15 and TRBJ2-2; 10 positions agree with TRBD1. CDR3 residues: CATSRDRGQGSTGELFF. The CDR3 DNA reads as TGTGCCACCAGCAGAGATCGGGGACAGGGGAGCACCGGGGAGCTGTTTTTT.